This T cell receptor beta chain was retrieved from a study of T cells in tumors after PD-1 blockade. Study-level background: Patients had no prior checkpoint blockade, systemic immunosuppressants, or anti-cancer therapy within 4 weeks.

Per germline, CDR1 PRHDT and CDR2 FYEKMQ (reference sequence). The V gene lost 1 base and the J gene lost 7 bases, with 16 bases spanning the gap. The CDR3 is made up of 15 amino acids. This table comes from immunoSEQ multiplex PCR, and its TCRdb copy is limited to in-frame clones, with some not included. This table holds about 16,000 clones, over 70% found once. This clonotype originated in a human donor with basal cell carcinoma. The rearrangement links TRBV13 to TRBJ2-5, with TRBD2 as a possible D gene (7 bases). Material: PBMCs, obtained after anti-PD-1 treatment. This CDR3 reads CASSLATRGGGTQYF. The CDR3 DNA reads TGTGCCAGCAGCTTAGCCACCCGGGGAGGGGGGACCCAGTACTTC. The whole variable domain, remainder taken from reference TRBV13 and TRBJ2-5, is AAGVIQSPRHLIKEKRETATLKCYPIPRHDTVYWYQQGPGQDPQFLISFYEKMQSDKGSIPDRFSAQQFSDYHSELNMSSLELGDSALYFCASSLATRGGGTQYFGPGTRLLVL.